The T cell receptor beta chain under discussion was sequenced for a study of vaccination and CD4 T cells after COVID-19. Study context: Convalescent study patients returned SARS-CoV-2 positive nasal swab PCR results, with 8 to 10 mild cases and one severe. Between diagnosis and the drawing of post-COVID samples lay a median approximately 94 days (range 35 to 161). Cultures designated as controls were supplied with a CEFX pool, an HIV-1 Nef pool, or no peptide.

The Oncomine TCR Beta short-read assay was applied to DNA of cultured CD4+ T cells. TCRdb processed the PCR reads anew with MiXCR; each CDR3 protein has one entry. This sample carries 12,000 or so distinct CDR3 sequences, approximately 61% of them seen once, and the ten largest clones take 9.1%. General observations from the study: SARS-CoV-2-reactive clonotype medians increased from about 20 to 38, not significantly.

Specified treatment: approximately nine-day PBMC culture with coronavirus spike peptide pools or control peptides (ViraFEST assay). On this clonotype: The antigen is undetermined.

With 1 base clipped from V and 4 bases from J, the junction kept 1 base outside the gene matches. In germline, CDR1 is SEHNR, CDR2 FQNEAQ (reference sequence). The CDR3 is 14 amino acids. V is TRBV7-9 and J is TRBJ2-3; 8 bases fit TRBD1. Source material: CD4+ T cells from blood, cultured in vitro. The clonotype comes from a human donor who had recovered from COVID-19. The CDR3 DNA reads as TGTGCCAGCAGCTTAGAGACAGGGGCAGATACGCAGTATTTT. Its translation: CASSLETGADTQYF. Based on the CDR3 plus reference TRBV7-9 and TRBJ2-3, the full variable domain is DTGVSQNPRHKITKRGQNVTFRCDPISEHNRLYWYRQTLGQGPEFLTYFQNEAQLEKSRLLSDRFSAERPKGSFSTLEIQRTEQGDSAMYLCASSLETGADTQYFGPGTRLTVL.